Listed below are T cell receptor beta chains from one sample, sequenced in a study of cytomegalovirus exposure and HLA in healthy donors. Method: immunoSEQ multiplex PCR; TCRdb's copy keeps in-frame clones and lacks some. The data hold some 140,000 clones, with just under 80% observed a single time. The sample consisted of PBMCs. Every receptor here comes from a young woman in good health and CMV-seronegative. The conserved cysteine and the conserved F or W are not part of the CDR3 here. The D gene is left open where the match is weak. Size tells how often a clone was seen (once, few, many) or the class of an expanded clone, and some rows leave it out.

j_call clone_size d_call v_call cdr3_aa
TRBJ1-1 - - TRBV5-4 ASSSLTGGNTEAF
TRBJ2-3 - TRBD2 TRBV7-9 ASSFEREVTDTQY
TRBJ1-1 - - TRBV7-9 ASSPAGEVAEAF
TRBJ2-7 - - TRBV30 AWKLAGPSGEQY
TRBJ1-3 - - TRBV6-5 ASSSRGTGNTIY
TRBJ2-5 - - TRBV6-6 ASRPQGIETQY
TRBJ2-1 - TRBD2 TRBV6-6 ASCGTSGGEQF
TRBJ1-5 once TRBD1 TRBV7-2 ATGTGPDQPQH
TRBJ1-5 - - TRBV19 ASGGGANSNQPQH
TRBJ2-6 - - TRBV4-1 ASSQDYGRVVPGANVLT
TRBJ2-3 - - TRBV10-1 ASSRVGTDTQY
TRBJ1-4 - - TRBV2 ASSESRSAGINEKLF
TRBJ1-5 - - TRBV30 AWSVSGVNQPQH
TRBJ2-2 - - TRBV18 ASSPGQPSGELF
TRBJ1-1 once TRBD1 TRBV14 ASSPRTGNTEAF
TRBJ2-7 - TRBD1 TRBV7-9 ASSNYRDRGYEQY
TRBJ2-7 few - TRBV2 ASRTGALSYEQY
TRBJ1-5 - - TRBV27 ASTPGGNQPQH
TRBJ1-2 - TRBD1 TRBV2 ASAAAGGLNGYT
TRBJ1-1 once - TRBV7-9 ASSFGGLMNTEAF
TRBJ2-2 - TRBD2 TRBV7-8 ASSFGTSSTGELF
TRBJ2-2 - - TRBV5-6 ASSRVRGRNTGELF
TRBJ1-1 - TRBD1 TRBV14 ASSQFPGGEAF
TRBJ1-5 - - TRBV6-1 ASSEARQPQH
TRBJ1-1 - TRBD1 TRBV6-4 ASSHTSGQGGTEAF
TRBJ1-2 - TRBD1 TRBV2 ASSEAKGTDYGYT
TRBJ2-5 - TRBD2 TRBV4-1 ASSRLAGGQRQETQY
TRBJ1-2 once - TRBV1 TSSSRDSPHNYGYT
TRBJ1-1 - TRBD1 TRBV30 AWRGQGGGPNTEAF
TRBJ1-1 few - TRBV6-5 ASSYRNTEAF
TRBJ1-5 - - TRBV9 ASSVDGRGNQPQH
TRBJ2-7 - TRBD1 TRBV4-2 ASSQALGPGQLTYEQY
TRBJ2-1 - TRBD2 TRBV30 AWSVRLAGGLNEQF
TRBJ2-7 - - TRBV6-1 ASSELTSTYEQY
TRBJ2-5 once TRBD2 TRBV2 ASQLASETQY
TRBJ2-3 few TRBD2 TRBV4-2 ASSQGLAGGPSTDTQY
TRBJ2-7 - TRBD1 TRBV12-5 ASGSTGDRTHYEQY
TRBJ1-5 - TRBD1 TRBV27 ASSRDRQTSNQPQH